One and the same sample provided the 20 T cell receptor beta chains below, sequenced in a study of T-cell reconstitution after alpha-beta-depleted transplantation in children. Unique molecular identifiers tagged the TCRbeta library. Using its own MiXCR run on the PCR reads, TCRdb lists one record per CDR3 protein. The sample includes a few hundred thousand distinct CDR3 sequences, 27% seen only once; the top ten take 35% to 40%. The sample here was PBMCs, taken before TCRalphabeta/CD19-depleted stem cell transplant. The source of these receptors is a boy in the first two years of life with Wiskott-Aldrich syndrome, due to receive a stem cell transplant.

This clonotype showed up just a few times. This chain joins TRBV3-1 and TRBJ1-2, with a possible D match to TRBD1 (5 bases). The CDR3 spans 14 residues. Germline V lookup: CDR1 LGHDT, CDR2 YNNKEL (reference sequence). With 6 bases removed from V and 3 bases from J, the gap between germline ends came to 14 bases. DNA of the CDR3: TGTGCCAGCAGTTCGACAGCGGCGGACTATGGCTACACCTTC. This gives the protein CASSSTAADYGYTF.

The CDR3 DNA sequence: TGTGCCAGCAGTGTGACCAGGGCTTCTGGAAACACCATATATTTT. Amino acids: CASSVTRASGNTIYF. The rearrangement uses TRBV2 and TRBJ1-3; perhaps TRBD1 as D (5 bases). Trimming pared 4 bases from V and 1 base from J, leaving 11 bases between. The CDR3 loop spans 15 amino acids. Germline lookup yields CDR1 SNHLY and CDR2 FYNNEI.

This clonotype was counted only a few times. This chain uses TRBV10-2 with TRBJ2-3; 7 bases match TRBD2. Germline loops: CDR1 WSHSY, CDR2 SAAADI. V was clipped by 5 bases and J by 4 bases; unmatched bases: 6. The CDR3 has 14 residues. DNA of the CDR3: TGCGCCAGCAGTAACGGGAGGAGGGCAGATACGCAGTATTTT. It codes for CASSNGRRADTQYF.

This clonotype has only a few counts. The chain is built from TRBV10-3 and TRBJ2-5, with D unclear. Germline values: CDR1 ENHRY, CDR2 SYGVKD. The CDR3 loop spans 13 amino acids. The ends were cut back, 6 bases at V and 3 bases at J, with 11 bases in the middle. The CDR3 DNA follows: TGTGCCATCAGCCAGGCCCAGGAAGAGACCCAGTACTTC. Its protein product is CAISQAQEETQYF.

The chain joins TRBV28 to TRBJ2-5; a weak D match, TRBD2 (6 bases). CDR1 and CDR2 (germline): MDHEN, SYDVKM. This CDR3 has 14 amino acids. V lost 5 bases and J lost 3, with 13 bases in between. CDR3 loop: CASSPITGEETQYF. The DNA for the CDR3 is TGTGCCAGCAGTCCTATAACGGGAGAAGAGACCCAGTACTTC.

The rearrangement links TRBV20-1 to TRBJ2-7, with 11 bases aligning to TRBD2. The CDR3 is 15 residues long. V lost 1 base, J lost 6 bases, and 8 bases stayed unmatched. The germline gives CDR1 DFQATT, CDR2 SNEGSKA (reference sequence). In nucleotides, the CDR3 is TGCAGTGCTAGAGGGGATAGCGGGAGGGTGGTCGAGCAGTACTTC. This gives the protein CSARGDSGRVVEQYF.

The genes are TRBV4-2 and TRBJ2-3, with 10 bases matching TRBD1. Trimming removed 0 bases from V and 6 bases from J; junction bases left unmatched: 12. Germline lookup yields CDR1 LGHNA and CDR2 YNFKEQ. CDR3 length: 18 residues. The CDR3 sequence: CASSQDSPGTGAEDTQYF. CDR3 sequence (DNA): TGTGCCAGCAGCCAAGATTCTCCCGGGACAGGGGCCGAGGATACGCAGTATTTT.

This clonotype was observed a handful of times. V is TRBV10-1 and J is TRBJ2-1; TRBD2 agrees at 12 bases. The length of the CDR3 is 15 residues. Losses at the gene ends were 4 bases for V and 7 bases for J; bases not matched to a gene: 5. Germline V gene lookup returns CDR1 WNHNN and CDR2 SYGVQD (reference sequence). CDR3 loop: CASSVTSGRRNEQFF. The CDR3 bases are TGCGCCAGCAGTGTGACTAGCGGGAGACGGAATGAGCAGTTCTTC.

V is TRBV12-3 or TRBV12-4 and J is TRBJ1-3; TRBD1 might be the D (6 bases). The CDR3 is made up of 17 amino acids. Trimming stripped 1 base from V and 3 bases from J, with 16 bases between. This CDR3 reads CASSLVWGRNFGNTIYF. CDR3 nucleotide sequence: TGTGCCAGCAGTTTAGTTTGGGGGCGCAACTTTGGAAACACCATATATTTT.

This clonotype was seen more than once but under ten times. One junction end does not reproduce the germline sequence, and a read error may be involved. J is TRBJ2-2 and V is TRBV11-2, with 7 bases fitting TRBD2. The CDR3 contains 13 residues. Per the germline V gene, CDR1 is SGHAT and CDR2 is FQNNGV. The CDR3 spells CASSFGLGREVFF. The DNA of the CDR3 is TGTGCCAGCAGCTTTGGGTTGGGCCGGGAGGTGTTTTTT.

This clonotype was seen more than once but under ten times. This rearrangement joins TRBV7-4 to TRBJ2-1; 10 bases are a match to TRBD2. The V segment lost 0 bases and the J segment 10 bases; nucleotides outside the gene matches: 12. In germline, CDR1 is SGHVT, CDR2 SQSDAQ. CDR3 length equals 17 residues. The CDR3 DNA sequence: TGTGCCAGCAGCTTAGCCCCCAGGAGCGGGAGGGAGGGGGAGCAGTTCTTC. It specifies CASSLAPRSGREGEQFF.

The CDR3 reads CASSKLLNTEAFF. The CDR3 DNA sequence: TGTGCCAGCTCGAAACTCTTGAACACTGAAGCTTTCTTT. The J gene is TRBJ1-1, the V gene TRBV18; no clear D gene. The CDR3 extends over 13 amino acids. The germline V and J ends were trimmed by 6 bases and 0 bases, with 8 bases remaining between them. Germline loops: CDR1 KGHSH, CDR2 LQKENI. Using reference TRBV18 and TRBJ1-1 for the parts outside the CDR3, the full variable domain is NAGVMQNPRHLVRRRGQEARLRCSPMKGHSHVYWYRQLPEEGLKFMVYLQKENIIDESGMPKERFSAEFPKEGPSILRIQQVVRGDSAAYFCASSKLLNTEAFFGQGTRLTVV.

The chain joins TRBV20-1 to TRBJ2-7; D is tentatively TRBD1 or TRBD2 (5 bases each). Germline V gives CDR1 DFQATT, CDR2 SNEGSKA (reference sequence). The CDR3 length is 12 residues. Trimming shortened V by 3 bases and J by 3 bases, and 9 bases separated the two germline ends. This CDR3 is CSARGTYYEQYF. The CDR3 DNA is TGCAGTGCTAGGGGGACCTACTACGAGCAGTACTTC.

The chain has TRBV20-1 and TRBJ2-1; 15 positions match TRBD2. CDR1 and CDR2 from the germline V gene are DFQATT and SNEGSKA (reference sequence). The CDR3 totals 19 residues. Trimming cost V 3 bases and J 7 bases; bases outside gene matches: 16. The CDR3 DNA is TGCAGTGCTAGTGCCCGGACTAGCGGGAGGGCCGGAATGAGGAATGAGCAGTTCTTC. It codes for CSASARTSGRAGMRNEQFF.

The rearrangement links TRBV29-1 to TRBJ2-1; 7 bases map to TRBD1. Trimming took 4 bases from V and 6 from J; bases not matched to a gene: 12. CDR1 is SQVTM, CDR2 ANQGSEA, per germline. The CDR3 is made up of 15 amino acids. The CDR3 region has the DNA TGCAGCGTTGGAGGACAGGCCGAATCAAGCAATGAGCAGTTCTTC. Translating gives CSVGGQAESSNEQFF.

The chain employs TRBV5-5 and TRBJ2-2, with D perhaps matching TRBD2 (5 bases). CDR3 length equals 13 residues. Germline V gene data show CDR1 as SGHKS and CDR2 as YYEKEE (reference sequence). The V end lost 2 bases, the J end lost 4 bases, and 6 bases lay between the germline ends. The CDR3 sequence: CASSFLATGELFF. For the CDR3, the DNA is TGTGCCAGCAGCTTTCTAGCCACCGGGGAGCTGTTTTTT.

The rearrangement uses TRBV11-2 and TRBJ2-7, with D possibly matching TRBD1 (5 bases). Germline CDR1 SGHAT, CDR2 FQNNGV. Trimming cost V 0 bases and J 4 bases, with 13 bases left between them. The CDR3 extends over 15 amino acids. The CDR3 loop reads CASSLDPGAAYEQYF. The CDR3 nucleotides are TGTGCCAGCAGCTTAGATCCTGGGGCCGCATACGAGCAGTACTTC.

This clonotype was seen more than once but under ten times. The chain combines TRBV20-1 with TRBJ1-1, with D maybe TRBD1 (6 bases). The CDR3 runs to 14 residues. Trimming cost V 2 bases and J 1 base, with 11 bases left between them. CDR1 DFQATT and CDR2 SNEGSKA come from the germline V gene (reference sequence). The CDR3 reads CSARSRGSNTEAFF. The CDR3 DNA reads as TGCAGTGCTAGATCCAGGGGCTCGAACACTGAAGCTTTCTTT.

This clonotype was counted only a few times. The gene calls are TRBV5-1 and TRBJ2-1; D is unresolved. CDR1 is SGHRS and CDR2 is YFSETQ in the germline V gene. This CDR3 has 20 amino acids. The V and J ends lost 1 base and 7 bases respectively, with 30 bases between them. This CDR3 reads CASSLRARPVGYYGENEQFF. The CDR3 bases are TGCGCCAGCAGCTTGAGGGCTAGGCCTGTGGGGTACTACGGTGAAAATGAGCAGTTCTTC.

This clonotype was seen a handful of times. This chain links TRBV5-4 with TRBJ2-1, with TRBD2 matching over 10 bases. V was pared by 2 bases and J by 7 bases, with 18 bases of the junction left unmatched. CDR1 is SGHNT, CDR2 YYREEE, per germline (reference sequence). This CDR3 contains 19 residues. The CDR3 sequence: CASSFFSGASGSSGNEQFF. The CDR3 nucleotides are TGTGCCAGCAGCTTTTTTTCCGGGGCTAGCGGGAGTTCTGGAAATGAGCAGTTCTTC.